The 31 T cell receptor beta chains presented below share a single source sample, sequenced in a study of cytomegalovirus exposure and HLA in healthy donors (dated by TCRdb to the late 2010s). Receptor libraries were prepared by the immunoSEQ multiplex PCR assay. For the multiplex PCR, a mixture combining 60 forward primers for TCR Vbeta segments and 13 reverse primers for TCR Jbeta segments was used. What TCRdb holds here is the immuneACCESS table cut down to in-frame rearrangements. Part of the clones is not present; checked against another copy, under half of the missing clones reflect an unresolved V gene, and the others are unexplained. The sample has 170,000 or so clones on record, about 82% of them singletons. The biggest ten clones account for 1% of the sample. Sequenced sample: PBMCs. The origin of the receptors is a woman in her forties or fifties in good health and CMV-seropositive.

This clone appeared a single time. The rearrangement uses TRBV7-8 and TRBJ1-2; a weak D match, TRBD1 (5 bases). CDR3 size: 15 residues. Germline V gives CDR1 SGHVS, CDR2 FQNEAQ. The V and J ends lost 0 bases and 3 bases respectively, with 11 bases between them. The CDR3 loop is CASSLAPTGDYGYTF. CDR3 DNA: TGTGCCAGCAGCTTAGCCCCAACGGGGGACTATGGCTACACCTTC.

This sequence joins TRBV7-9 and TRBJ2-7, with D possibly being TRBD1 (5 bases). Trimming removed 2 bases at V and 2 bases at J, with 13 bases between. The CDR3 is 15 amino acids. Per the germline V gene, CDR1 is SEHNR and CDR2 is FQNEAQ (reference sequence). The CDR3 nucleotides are TGTGCCAGCAGCTTAAAAGGGGAAGGCCCCTACGAGCAGTACTTC. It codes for CASSLKGEGPYEQYF.

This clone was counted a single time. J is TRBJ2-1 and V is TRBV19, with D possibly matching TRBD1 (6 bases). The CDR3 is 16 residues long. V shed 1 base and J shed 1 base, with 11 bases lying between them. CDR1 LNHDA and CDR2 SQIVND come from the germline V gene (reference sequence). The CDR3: CASSIGGGHSYNEQFF. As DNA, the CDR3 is TGTGCCAGTAGTATAGGTGGGGGCCATTCCTACAATGAGCAGTTCTTC.

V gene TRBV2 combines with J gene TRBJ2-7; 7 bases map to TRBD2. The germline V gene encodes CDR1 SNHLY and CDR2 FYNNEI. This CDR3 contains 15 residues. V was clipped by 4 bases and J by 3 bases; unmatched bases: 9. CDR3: CASSATPGTNYEQYF. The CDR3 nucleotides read TGTGCCAGCAGTGCCACCCCCGGGACTAACTACGAGCAGTACTTC.

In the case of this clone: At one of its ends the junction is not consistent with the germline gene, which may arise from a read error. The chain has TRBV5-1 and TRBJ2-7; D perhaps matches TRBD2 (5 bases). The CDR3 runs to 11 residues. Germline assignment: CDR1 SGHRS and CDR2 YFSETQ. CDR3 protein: CVSSEGYEQYF. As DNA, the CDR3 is TGCGTCAGCAGCGAGGGTTACGAGCAGTACTTC. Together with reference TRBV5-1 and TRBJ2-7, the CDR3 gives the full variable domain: KAGVTQTPRYLIKTRGQQVTLSCSPISGHRSVSWYQQTPGQGLQFLFEYFSETQRNKGNFPGRFSGRQFSNSRSEMNVSTLELGDSALYLCVSSEGYEQYFGPGTRLTVT.

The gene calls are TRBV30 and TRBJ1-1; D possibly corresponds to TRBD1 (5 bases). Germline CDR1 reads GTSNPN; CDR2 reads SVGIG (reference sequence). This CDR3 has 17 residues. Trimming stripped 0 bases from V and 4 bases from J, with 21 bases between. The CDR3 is CAWSVGFRVGRGTEAFF. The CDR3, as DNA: TGTGCCTGGAGTGTAGGGTTCAGGGTCGGGCGGGGCACTGAAGCTTTCTTT.

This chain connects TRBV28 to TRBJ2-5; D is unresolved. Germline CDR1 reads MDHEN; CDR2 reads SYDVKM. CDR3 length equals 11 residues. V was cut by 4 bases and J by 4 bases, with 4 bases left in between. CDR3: CASSSRETQYF. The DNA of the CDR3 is TGTGCCAGCAGTTCCCGAGAGACCCAGTACTTC.

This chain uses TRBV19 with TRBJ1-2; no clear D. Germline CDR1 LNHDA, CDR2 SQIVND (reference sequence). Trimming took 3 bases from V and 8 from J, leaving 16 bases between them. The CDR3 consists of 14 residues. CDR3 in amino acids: CASSIDRRSEGYTF. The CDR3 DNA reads TGTGCCAGTAGTATCGATCGGAGGTCGGAGGGCTACACCTTC.

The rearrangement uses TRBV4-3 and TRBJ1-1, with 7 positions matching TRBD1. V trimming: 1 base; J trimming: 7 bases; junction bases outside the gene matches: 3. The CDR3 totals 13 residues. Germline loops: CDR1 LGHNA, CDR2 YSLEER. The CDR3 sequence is CASSQVGTDEAFF. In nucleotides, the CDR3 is TGCGCCAGCAGCCAAGTGGGGACAGATGAAGCTTTCTTT.

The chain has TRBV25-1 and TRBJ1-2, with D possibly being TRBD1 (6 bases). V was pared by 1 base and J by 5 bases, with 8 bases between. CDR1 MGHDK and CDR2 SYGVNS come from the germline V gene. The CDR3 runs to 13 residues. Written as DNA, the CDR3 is TGTGCCAGCAGTGAATGGGGGCAATATGGCTACACCTTC. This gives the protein CASSEWGQYGYTF.

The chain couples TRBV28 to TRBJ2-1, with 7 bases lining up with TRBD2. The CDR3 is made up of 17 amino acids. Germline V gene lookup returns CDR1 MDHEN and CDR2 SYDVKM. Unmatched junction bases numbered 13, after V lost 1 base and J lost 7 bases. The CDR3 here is CASSLLYGGGPNNEQFF. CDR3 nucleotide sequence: TGTGCCAGCAGTTTATTGTATGGGGGAGGGCCGAATAATGAGCAGTTCTTC.

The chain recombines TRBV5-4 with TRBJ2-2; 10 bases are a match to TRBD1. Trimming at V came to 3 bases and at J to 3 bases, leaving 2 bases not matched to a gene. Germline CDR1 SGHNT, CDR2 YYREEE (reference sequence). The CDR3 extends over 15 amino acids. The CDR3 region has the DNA TGTGCCAGCAGCTCCGGGACAGGGGACACCGGGGAGCTGTTTTTT. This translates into CASSSGTGDTGELFF.

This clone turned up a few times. Written as DNA, the CDR3 is TGCAGCGTTGATCGGAGGAACACTGAAGCTTTCTTT. Translating it yields CSVDRRNTEAFF. The rearrangement joins TRBV29-1 to TRBJ1-1; D is unclear. CDR3 size: 12 residues. Trimming removed 3 bases at V and 1 base at J, with 6 bases between. Germline values: CDR1 SQVTM, CDR2 ANQGSEA.

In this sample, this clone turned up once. The CDR3 loop is CASSFTGTSGLTGELFF. For the CDR3, the DNA is TGTGCCAGCAGCTTTACCGGGACTAGCGGATTGACCGGGGAGCTGTTTTTT. V gene TRBV7-8 combines with J gene TRBJ2-2, with 11 bases fitting TRBD2. Germline-derived CDR1 and CDR2 are SGHVS and FQNEAQ. V trimming: 3 bases; J trimming: 5 bases; junction bases outside the gene matches: 8. This CDR3 region has 17 residues.

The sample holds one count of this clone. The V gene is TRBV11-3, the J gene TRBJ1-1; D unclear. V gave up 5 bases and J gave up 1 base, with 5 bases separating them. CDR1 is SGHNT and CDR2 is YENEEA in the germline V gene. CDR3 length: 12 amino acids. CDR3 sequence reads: CASSIQNTEAFF. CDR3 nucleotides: TGTGCCAGCAGCATTCAGAACACTGAAGCTTTCTTT.

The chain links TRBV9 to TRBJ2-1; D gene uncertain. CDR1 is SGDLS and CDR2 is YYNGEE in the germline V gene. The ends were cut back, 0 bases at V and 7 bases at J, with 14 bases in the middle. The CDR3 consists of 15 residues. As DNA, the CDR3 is TGTGCCAGCAGCGTAGCGGTCTCGGGTATGAATGAGCAGTTCTTC. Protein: CASSVAVSGMNEQFF.

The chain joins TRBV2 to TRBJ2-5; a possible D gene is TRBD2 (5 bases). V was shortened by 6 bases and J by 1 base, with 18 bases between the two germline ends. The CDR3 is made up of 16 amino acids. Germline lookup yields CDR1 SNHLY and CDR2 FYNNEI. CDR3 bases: TGTGCCAGCAGCCTAGAGGGTAGTTACATCCAAGAGACCCAGTACTTC. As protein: CASSLEGSYIQETQYF.

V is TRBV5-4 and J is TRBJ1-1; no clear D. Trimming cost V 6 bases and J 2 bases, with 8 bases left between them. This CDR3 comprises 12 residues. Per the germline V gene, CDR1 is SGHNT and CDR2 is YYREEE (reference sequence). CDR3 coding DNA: TGTGCCAGCACCGCGTCCAACACTGAAGCTTTCTTT. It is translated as CASTASNTEAFF.

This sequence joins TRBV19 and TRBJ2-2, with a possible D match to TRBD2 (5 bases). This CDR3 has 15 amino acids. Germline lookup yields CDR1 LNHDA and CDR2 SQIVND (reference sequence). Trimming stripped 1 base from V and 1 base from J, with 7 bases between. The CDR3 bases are TGTGCCAGTAGTATAGGAGGGATGAACACCGGGGAGCTGTTTTTT. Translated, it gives CASSIGGMNTGELFF.

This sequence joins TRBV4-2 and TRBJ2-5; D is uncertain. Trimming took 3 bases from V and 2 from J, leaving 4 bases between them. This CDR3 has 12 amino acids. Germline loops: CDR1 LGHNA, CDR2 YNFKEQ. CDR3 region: CASSHHQETQYF. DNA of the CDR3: TGTGCCAGCAGCCACCATCAAGAGACCCAGTACTTC.

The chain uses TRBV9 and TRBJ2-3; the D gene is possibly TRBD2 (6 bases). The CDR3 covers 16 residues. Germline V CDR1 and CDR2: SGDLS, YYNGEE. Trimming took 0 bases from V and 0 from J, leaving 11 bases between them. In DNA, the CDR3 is TGTGCCAGCAGCGTAGATGCGGGGTCTAGCACAGATACGCAGTATTTT. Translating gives CASSVDAGSSTDTQYF.

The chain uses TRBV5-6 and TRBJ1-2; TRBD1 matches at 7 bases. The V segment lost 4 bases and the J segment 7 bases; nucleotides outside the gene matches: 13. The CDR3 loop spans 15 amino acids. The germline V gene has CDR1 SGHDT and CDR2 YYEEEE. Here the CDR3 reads CASSPRRQGAFGYTF. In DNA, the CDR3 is TGTGCCAGCAGCCCAAGACGACAGGGAGCATTTGGCTACACCTTC.

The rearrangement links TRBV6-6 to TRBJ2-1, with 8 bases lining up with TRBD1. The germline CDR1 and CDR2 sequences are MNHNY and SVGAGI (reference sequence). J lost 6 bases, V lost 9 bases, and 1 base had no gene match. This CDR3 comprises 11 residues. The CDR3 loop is CASDRGNEQFF. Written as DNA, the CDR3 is TGTGCCAGTGACAGGGGCAATGAGCAGTTCTTC.

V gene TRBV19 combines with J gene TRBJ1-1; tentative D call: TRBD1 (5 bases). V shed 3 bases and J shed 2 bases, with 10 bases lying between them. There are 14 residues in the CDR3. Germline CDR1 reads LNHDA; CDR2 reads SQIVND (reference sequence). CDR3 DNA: TGTGCCAGTAGTATGCCGGGGGGAAACACTGAAGCTTTCTTT. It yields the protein CASSMPGGNTEAFF.

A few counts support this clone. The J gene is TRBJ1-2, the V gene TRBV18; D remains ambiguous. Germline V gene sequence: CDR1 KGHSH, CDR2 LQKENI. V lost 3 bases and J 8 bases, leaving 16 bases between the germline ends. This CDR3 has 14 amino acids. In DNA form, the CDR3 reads TGTGCCAGCTCACCTGAACCGTCTTCAGGCGGCTACACCTTC. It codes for CASSPEPSSGGYTF.

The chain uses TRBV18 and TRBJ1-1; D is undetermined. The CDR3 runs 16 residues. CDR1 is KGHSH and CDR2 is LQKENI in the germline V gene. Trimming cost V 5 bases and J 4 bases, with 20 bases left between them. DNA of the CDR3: TGTGCCAGCTCATTAGCGACGGGTCCGCGCGGCACTGAAGCTTTCTTT. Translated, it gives CASSLATGPRGTEAFF.

The CDR3 protein is CASSRAGQTNTEAFF. CDR3 bases: TGCGCCAGCAGCAGGGCGGGACAGACAAACACTGAAGCTTTCTTT. The chain joins TRBV5-1 to TRBJ1-1, with 7 bases that match TRBD1. The germline V gene encodes CDR1 SGHRS and CDR2 YFSETQ. V was pared by 4 bases and J by 2 bases, with 8 bases of the junction left unmatched. The CDR3 consists of 15 residues.

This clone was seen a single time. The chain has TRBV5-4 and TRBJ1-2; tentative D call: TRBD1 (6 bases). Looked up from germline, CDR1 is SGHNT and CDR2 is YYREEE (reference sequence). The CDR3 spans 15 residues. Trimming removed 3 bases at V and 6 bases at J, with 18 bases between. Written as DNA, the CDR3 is TGTGCCAGCAGCTCTTCGAAGGGGGGGCCGGATGGCTACACCTTC. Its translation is CASSSSKGGPDGYTF. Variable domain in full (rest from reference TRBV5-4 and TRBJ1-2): ETGVTQSPTHLIKTRGQQVTLRCSSQSGHNTVSWYQQALGQGPQFIFQYYREEENGRGNFPPRFSGLQFPNYSSELNVNALELDDSALYLCASSSSKGGPDGYTFGSGTRLTVV.

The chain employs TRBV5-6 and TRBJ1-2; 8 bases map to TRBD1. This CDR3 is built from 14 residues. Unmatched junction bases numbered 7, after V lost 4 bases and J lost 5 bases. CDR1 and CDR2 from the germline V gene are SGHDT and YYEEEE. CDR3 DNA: TGTGCCAGCAGCCCCATCGACAGGGGTTATGGCTACACCTTC. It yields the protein CASSPIDRGYGYTF.

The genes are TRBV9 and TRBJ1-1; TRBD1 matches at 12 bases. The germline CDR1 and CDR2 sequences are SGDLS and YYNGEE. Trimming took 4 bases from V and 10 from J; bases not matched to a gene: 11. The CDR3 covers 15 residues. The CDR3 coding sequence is TGTGCCAGCAGCCCCAGTGGGGACAGGGGGCGCCCAGCTTTCTTT. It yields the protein CASSPSGDRGRPAFF.

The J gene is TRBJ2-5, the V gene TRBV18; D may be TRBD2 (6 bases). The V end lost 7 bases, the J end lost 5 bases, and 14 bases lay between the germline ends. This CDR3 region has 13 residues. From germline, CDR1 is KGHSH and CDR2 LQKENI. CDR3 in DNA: TGTGCCAGCTGCAGGATAGGGAGGGAGACCCAGTACTTC. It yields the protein CASCRIGRETQYF.